A single sample gave rise to the 4 T cell receptor beta chains below, sequenced in a study of identical twins. TCRdb reprocessed the 5' RACE reads via MiXCR and lists one record per CDR3 protein. The top ten hold about 0.27% of the sample, which has 1.5 million to 2 million distinct CDR3 sequences, about 31% seen once. Material: cord blood. Receptors were obtained from a newborn girl in good health.

V and J are TRBV25-1 and TRBJ1-6, with 7 nucleotides matching TRBD1. The CDR3 is 14 residues long. CDR1 and CDR2 from the germline V gene are MGHDK and SYGVNS. V trimming: 6 bases; J trimming: 9 bases; junction bases outside the gene matches: 8. CDR3: CASSVRDSGSPLHF. The CDR3, as DNA: TGTGCCAGCAGCGTGAGGGACAGCGGTTCACCCCTCCACTTT.

This chain uses TRBV28 with TRBJ2-5; D possibly corresponds to TRBD1 (8 bases). The DNA end lines up better with TRBJ2-7; the J call may be wrong. CDR3 length: 15 residues. Germline V gene data show CDR1 as MDHEN and CDR2 as SYDVKM. CDR3 loop: CASSTIGQGGYEQYF. CDR3 bases: TGTGCCAGCAGTACAATCGGACAGGGAGGGTACGAGCAGTACTTC.

The chain has TRBV12-3 or TRBV12-4 and TRBJ1-6; D is unresolved. CDR3 length equals 14 residues. V gave up 6 bases and J gave up 5 bases, with 11 bases separating them. CDR3: CASSPRPNNSPLHF. The DNA of the CDR3 is TGTGCCAGCAGCCCTCGACCGAATAATTCACCCCTCCACTTT.

The chain is built from TRBV7-2 and TRBJ1-1, with 8 bases that match TRBD1. CDR1 and CDR2 (germline): SGHTA, FQGNSA. The CDR3 loop spans 15 amino acids. The J segment lost 2 bases and the V segment lost 7 bases, leaving 9 bases of the junction unmatched. The CDR3 region is CASNLGGQVNTEAFF. The CDR3 bases are TGTGCCAGCAACCTGGGGGGACAGGTTAACACTGAAGCTTTCTTT.